The clone carrying this T cell receptor (beta chain) was observed a single time. Its antigen is undetermined. The data derive from a study of OX40 agonist ivuxolimab in advanced cancers. Study summary: Each dose-escalation patient presented with hepatocellular carcinoma, melanoma, renal cell or head and neck cancer.

In germline, CDR1 is SGDLS, CDR2 YYNGEE. The CDR3 has 14 residues. V was pared by 5 bases and J by 3 bases, with 11 bases between. Some clones are missing from TCRdb's copy, which holds only in-frame ones; the method was immunoSEQ multiplex PCR. The sample consists of about 20,000 clones, roughly 80% of them appearing once. General study points: Researchers report that CD8+ T cells had, on average, more expanded clones than CD4+.

The sample here was CD4+ or CD8+ T cells sorted from blood, taken in a trial of the OX40 agonist ivuxolimab. This sequence joins TRBV9 and TRBJ2-2, with a tentative D call TRBD1 (5 bases). The sequence came from an adult with an advanced solid tumor such as melanoma, head and neck, liver or kidney cancer. The CDR3 region has the DNA TGTGCCAGCAGTGCACAGGTGTACACCGGGGAGCTGTTTTTT. It encodes CASSAQVYTGELFF.